Detailed here is one T cell receptor (beta chain). This specimen belongs to a study of blood T cell repertoires in COVID-19. About the study: Whether acute or convalescent, the COVID-19 samples came from the United States, Italy and Spain. T cells, B-cell-depleted T cells, or PBMCs provided the cDNA or gDNA that served as material.

In the authors' workflow: Nucleated cell counts were estimated from reference gene primer amplification. TCRdb's copy holds only in-frame clones and misses some; the assay was immunoSEQ multiplex PCR. The V and J calls and clone size are taken from that table; D and trimming were inferred from the DNA. The table shows about 67,000 clones, with about 87% occurring only once. The CDR3 spans 11 residues. Trimming took 6 bases from V and 6 from J, leaving 11 bases between them. Germline lookup yields CDR1 GTSNPN and CDR2 SVGIG (reference sequence). The TCR originated in a man aged 50 to 59 with active COVID-19. The chain has TRBV30 and TRBJ1-2; no firm D call. Sequences were obtained from peripheral blood. The CDR3 is CACRHGHGYTF. As DNA, the CDR3 is TGTGCCTGCAGGCACGGCCATGGCTACACCTTC.